The clone carrying this T cell receptor beta chain occurred once. As handled by the study authors: Estimation of nucleated cell counts relied on the amplification of reference gene primers. The repertoire was sequenced with immunoSEQ multiplex PCR; TCRdb's copy has only in-frame clones and lacks some. V, J and clone size reflect that table, while D and trimming were determined from the DNA. The sample shows 130,000 or so clones, more than 80% of them seen only once. These data are taken from a study of blood T cell repertoires in COVID-19. Whole-study context: Acute-phase and convalescent COVID-19 samples originated in the United States, Italy and Spain. T cells, B-cell-depleted T cells, or PBMCs provided the cDNA or gDNA that served as material.

There are 13 residues in the CDR3. The germline V and J ends were trimmed by 5 bases and 1 base, with 8 bases remaining between them. Germline V lookup: CDR1 SGHVS, CDR2 FQNEAQ. The receptor was derived from a woman aged 60-75 years with acute or convalescent COVID-19. The J gene is TRBJ1-2, the V gene TRBV7-8, with D possibly matching TRBD1 (6 bases). The sequencing input was peripheral blood. The CDR3 DNA is TGTGCCAGCAGCCTGGACAGTAACTATGGCTACACCTTC. Its translation: CASSLDSNYGYTF.